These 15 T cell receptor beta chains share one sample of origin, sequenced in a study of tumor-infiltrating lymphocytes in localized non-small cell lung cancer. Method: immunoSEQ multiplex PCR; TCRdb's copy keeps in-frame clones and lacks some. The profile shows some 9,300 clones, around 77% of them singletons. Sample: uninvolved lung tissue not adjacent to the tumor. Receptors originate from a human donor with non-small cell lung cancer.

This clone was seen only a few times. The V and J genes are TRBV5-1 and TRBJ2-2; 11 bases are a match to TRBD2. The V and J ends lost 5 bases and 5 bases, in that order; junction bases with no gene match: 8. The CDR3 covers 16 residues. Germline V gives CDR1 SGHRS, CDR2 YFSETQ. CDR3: CASRPTSGVMTGELFF. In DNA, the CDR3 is TGCGCCAGCAGACCGACTAGCGGGGTGATGACCGGGGAGCTGTTTTTT.

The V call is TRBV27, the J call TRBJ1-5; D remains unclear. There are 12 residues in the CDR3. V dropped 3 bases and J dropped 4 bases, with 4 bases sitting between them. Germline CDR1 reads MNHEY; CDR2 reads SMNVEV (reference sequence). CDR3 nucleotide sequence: TGTGCCAGCAGTTTCCAGAATCAGCCCCAGCATTTT. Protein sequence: CASSFQNQPQHF.

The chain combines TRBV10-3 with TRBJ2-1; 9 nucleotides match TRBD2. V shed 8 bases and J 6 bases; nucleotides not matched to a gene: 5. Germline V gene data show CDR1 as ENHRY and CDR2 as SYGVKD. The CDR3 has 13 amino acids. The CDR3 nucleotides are TGTGCCATCGGCCTAGCGGGGCTCAATGAGCAGTTCTTC. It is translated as CAIGLAGLNEQFF.

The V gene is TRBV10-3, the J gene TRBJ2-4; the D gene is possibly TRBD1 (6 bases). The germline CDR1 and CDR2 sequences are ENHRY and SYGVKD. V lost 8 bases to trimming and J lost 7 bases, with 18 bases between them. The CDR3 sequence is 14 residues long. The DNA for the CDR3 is TGTGCCATCGCACCTGGGGGCAATGGGAACATTCAGTACTTC. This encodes CAIAPGGNGNIQYF.

CDR3 nucleotides: TGTGCCAGCAGTCCGGCGGGGCTACTAACGCAGTATTTT. Translated: CASSPAGLLTQYF. The chain joins TRBV27 to TRBJ2-3; tentative D call: TRBD2 (6 bases). V was trimmed by 5 bases and J by 9 bases, leaving 15 bases between them. Looked up from germline, CDR1 is MNHEY and CDR2 is SMNVEV (reference sequence). The CDR3 is 13 amino acids.

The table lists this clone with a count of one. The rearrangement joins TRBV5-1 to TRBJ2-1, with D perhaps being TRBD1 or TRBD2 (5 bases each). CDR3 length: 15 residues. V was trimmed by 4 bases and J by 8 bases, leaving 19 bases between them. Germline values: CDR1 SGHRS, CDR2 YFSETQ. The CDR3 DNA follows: TGCGCCAGCAGCAGGCAGGGAAACGGACTCGATGAGCAGTTCTTC. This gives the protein CASSRQGNGLDEQFF.

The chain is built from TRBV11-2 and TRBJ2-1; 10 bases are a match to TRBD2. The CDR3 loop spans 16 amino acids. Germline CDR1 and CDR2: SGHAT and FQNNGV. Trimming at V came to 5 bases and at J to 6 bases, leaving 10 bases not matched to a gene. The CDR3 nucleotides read TGTGCCAGCAGCCCTTCCTCTAGCGGGGGAACCAATGAGCAGTTCTTC. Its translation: CASSPSSSGGTNEQFF.

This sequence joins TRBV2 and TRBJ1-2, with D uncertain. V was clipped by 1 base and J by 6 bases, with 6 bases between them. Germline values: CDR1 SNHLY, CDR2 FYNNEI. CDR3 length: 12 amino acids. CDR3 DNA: TGTGCCAGCAGTGAAGTTCGTGATGGCTACACCTTC. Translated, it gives CASSEVRDGYTF.

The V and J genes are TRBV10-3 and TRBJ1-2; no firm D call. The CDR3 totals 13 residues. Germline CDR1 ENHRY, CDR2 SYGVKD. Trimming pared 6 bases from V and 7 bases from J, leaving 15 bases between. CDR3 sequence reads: CAISYGPSGGYTF. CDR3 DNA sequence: TGTGCCATCAGCTACGGCCCCTCGGGTGGCTACACCTTC.

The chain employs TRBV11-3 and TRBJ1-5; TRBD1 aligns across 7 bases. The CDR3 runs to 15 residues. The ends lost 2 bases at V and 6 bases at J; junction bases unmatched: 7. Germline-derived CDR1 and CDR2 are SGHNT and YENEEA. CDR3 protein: CASSLPGGVGQPQHF. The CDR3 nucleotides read TGTGCCAGCAGCTTACCAGGGGGAGTGGGTCAGCCCCAGCATTTT.

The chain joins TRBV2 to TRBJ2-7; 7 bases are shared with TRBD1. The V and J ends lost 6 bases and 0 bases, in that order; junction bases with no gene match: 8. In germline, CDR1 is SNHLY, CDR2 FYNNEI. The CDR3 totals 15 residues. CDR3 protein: CASSQGQTHSYEQYF. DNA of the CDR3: TGTGCCAGCAGCCAGGGACAGACCCACTCCTACGAGCAGTACTTC.

The CDR3 nucleotides read TGTGCCAGCAGCTCCAGGACTAGCGGGGGGGCTCAACGGACAGATACGCAGTATTTT. It encodes CASSSRTSGGAQRTDTQYF. This rearrangement joins TRBV13 to TRBJ2-3; 15 bases map to TRBD2. Germline trimming cut 4 bases from V and 3 bases from J; bases unmatched to any gene: 11. CDR3 length equals 19 residues. From germline, CDR1 is PRHDT and CDR2 FYEKMQ (reference sequence). Full variable domain (remainder filled in from reference TRBV13 and TRBJ2-3): AAGVIQSPRHLIKEKRETATLKCYPIPRHDTVYWYQQGPGQDPQFLISFYEKMQSDKGSIPDRFSAQQFSDYHSELNMSSLELGDSALYFCASSSRTSGGAQRTDTQYFGPGTRLTVL.

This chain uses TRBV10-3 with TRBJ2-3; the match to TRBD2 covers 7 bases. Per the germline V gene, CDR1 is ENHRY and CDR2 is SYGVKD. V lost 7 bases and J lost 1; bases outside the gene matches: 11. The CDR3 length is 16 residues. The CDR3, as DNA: TGTGCCATCACCTCAGAGGGGCTAGCGGGCACAGATACGCAGTATTTT. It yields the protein CAITSEGLAGTDTQYF.

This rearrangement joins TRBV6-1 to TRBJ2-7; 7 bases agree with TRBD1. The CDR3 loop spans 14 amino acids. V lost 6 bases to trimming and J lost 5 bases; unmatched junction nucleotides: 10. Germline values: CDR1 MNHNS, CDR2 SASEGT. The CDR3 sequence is CASRSRTGADEQYF. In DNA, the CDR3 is TGTGCCAGCAGAAGCCGTACAGGGGCGGACGAGCAGTACTTC.

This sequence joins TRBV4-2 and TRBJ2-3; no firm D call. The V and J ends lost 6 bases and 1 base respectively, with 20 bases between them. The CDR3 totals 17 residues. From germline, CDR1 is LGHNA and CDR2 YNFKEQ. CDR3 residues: CASRTVFMWFRTDTQYF. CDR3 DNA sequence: TGTGCCAGCAGGACGGTTTTTATGTGGTTCCGCACAGATACGCAGTATTTT.